This T cell receptor (beta chain) was captured in a study of cytomegalovirus exposure and HLA in healthy donors. The study, taken as a whole, reports: Per published reports, the classifier diagnosed cytomegalovirus status with high specificity and sensitivity. Many donors shared some public TCRs, even though most TCR sequences were rare. Cytomegalovirus-associated TCR beta chains were listed, numbering 150 to 200.

Comment on this clone: The antigen remains undetermined. This CDR3 fails to terminate in the conserved phenylalanine or tryptophan, so it likely reflects a read error. The limits of the CDR3 on the DNA are not certain, so only TCRdb's listed CDR3 is given.

Measured with immunoSEQ multiplex PCR; TCRdb has only the in-frame clones, and not every one. Counted here are approximately 270,000 clones, roughly 85% occurring once; the ten biggest clones make up 1%. CDR1 and CDR2 from the germline V gene are MNHNS and SASEGT. The CDR3 comprises 12 residues, both ends counted. The sequenced material came from PBMCs. The chain links TRBV6-1 to TRBJ2-7; no check of the table's D call, TRBD1, against the DNA was made. The clonotype comes from a woman younger than 30 in good health and CMV-seronegative. The CDR3 reads CASSEAQRDRSL.